This TCR beta chain was obtained from a study of blood T cell repertoires in COVID-19. Study context: COVID-19 samples from acute and convalescent phases originated in the United States, Italy and Spain. The analysed material was cDNA or gDNA that came from T cells, B-cell-depleted T cells, or PBMCs.

CDR3 length equals 13 residues. V shed 5 bases and J shed 4 bases, with 11 bases lying between them. Germline CDR1 MNHEY, CDR2 SMNVEV (reference sequence). As processed by the authors: Using reference gene primer amplification, nucleated cell counts were estimated. This table comes from immunoSEQ multiplex PCR, and its TCRdb copy is limited to in-frame clones, with some not included. D and trimming were read from the DNA, whereas the V and J calls and clone size are those reported in that table. The table shows 390,000 or so clones, with roughly 89% occurring only once. The specimen sequenced was peripheral blood. This chain joins TRBV27 and TRBJ1-2; a weak D match, TRBD1 (6 bases). The TCR was taken from a woman aged 25 to 39 with active or convalescent COVID-19. The CDR3 DNA reads TGTGCCAGCAGTGCTACAGGGAGCTATGGCTACACCTTC. Translation gives CASSATGSYGYTF.